This TCR beta chain was recorded in a study of Graves' ophthalmopathy and Graves' hyperthyroidism. Study summary: Researchers obtained peripheral blood at initial diagnosis, before any treatment had begun. Whole-study findings and limits: Prediction of ophthalmopathy progression reached 70.59% sensitivity and about 72% specificity.

RNA transcripts were the source from which TCR beta CDR3 regions were amplified. HTBI-primed first-round RT-PCR preceded second-round multiplex PCR. TCRdb used MiXCR to reprocess the multiplex PCR reads, holding one entry per CDR3 protein. The sample carries approximately 210,000 distinct CDR3 sequences, roughly 21% recorded once. Additional autoimmune diseases, uncontrolled infections, pregnancy or lactation disqualified patients. The germline gives CDR1 MNHEY, CDR2 SVGAGI. The CDR3 is 14 amino acids. The ends were cut back, 6 bases at V and 4 bases at J, with 15 bases in the middle. The table lists this clonotype with many counts. Its antigen is undetermined.

The sequencing sample was made of peripheral blood. V gene TRBV6-5 combines with J gene TRBJ1-2, with D unclear. The receptor was derived from a woman aged 50 to 60 with Graves' ophthalmopathy. The CDR3 DNA reads TGTGCCAGCAGCCCGAGGTCTATCCCCTATGGCTACACCTTC. Its translation: CASSPRSIPYGYTF.